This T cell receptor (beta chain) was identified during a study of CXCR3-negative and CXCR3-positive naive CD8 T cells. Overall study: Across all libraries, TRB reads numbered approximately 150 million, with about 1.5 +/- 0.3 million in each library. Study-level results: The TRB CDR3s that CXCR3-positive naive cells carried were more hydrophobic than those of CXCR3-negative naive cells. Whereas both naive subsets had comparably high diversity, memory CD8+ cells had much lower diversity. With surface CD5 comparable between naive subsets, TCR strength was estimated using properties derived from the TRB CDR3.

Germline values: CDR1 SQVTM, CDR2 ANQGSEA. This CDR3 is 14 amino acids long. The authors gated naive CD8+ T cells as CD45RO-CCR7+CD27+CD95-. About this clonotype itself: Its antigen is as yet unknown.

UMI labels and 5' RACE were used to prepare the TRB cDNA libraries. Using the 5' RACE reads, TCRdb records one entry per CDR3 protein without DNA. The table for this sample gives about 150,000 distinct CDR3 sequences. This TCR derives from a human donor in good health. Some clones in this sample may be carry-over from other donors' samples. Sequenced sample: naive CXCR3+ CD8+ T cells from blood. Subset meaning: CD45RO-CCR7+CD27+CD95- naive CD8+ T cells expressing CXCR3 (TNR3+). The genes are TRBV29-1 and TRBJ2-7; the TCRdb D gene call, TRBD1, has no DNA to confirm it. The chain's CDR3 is CSVLGTGGSYEQYF.